The 2 T cell receptor beta chains in this list originate from one sample, sequenced in a study of blood T cells in healthy people across ages. A J-beta primer mix and a sample-barcoded 5' primer were used in a second PCR of about 7 to 12 cycles. TCRdb re-analysed the 5' RACE reads in MiXCR, keeping a single row per CDR3 protein. Of more than 800,000 distinct CDR3 sequences listed, more than 25% are singletons. Material for sequencing was blood. These TCRs come from an elderly woman in good health.

The gene calls are TRBV2 and TRBJ1-4; no firm D call. V shed 7 bases and J shed 2 bases, with 8 bases lying between them. CDR1 and CDR2 from the germline V gene are SNHLY and FYNNEI. CDR3 length: 13 amino acids. The CDR3 here is CASTEYTNEKLFF. In DNA form, the CDR3 reads TGTGCCAGCACCGAGTACACTAATGAAAAACTGTTTTTT.

With respect to this clonotype: This may be a read error: a much more frequent sequence differs by one nucleotide. This chain links TRBV7-2 with TRBJ1-2; D unclear. Germline V gives CDR1 SGHTA, CDR2 FQGNSA. Trimming shortened V by 5 bases and J by 8 bases, and 21 bases separated the two germline ends. The length of the CDR3 is 15 residues. CDR3 region: CASSPPRRAWRGYTF. The CDR3 DNA follows: TGTGCCAGCAGCCCTCCCAGACGGGCATGGAGGGGCTACACCTTC.